One and the same sample provided the 23 T cell receptor beta chains below, sequenced in a study of cytomegalovirus exposure and HLA in healthy donors. 13 Jbeta primers and 60 Vbeta primers were used for the PCR. The method was immunoSEQ multiplex PCR; TCRdb's version includes in-frame clones alone and lacks a portion of them. The data show fewer than 200,000 clones, with roughly four fifths seen just once and over 1.2% held by the top ten. Sequencing was performed on PBMCs. The receptors were gathered from a man aged 60 to 69 in good health and CMV-seronegative.

The rearrangement links TRBV5-4 to TRBJ2-1; 11 nucleotides agree with TRBD2. V shed 7 bases, J shed 0 bases, and the junction held 12 bases outside the gene matches. This CDR3 spans 18 amino acids. Germline CDR1 is SGHNT and CDR2 is YYREEE (reference sequence). CDR3 region: CASHLGGLADHSYNEQFF. The CDR3 region has the DNA TGTGCCAGCCACTTGGGGGGACTAGCGGACCACTCCTACAATGAGCAGTTCTTC.

This clone appeared a single time. V gene TRBV6-1 combines with J gene TRBJ1-5; 8 bases match TRBD1. This CDR3 has 16 amino acids. V lost 0 bases and J lost 2; bases outside the gene matches: 3. The V gene's germline CDR1 is MNHNS and CDR2 SASEGT. Here the CDR3 reads CASSEAPGQGNQPQHF. CDR3 nucleotides: TGTGCCAGCAGTGAAGCGCCGGGACAGGGCAATCAGCCCCAGCATTTT.

The CDR3 DNA reads as TGCGCCAGCAGCTTGCAAGGACAGGGGGCAGGAAACACCATATATTTT. This sequence encodes CASSLQGQGAGNTIYF. The V gene is TRBV5-1, the J gene TRBJ1-3; 11 bases map to TRBD1. This CDR3 region has 16 residues. V lost 1 base and J lost 4; bases outside the gene matches: 4. Germline CDR1 SGHRS, CDR2 YFSETQ.

This clone was seen a few times. The chain couples TRBV7-6 to TRBJ1-2, with D hard to call. This CDR3 region has 16 residues. CDR1 is SGHVS and CDR2 is FNYEAQ in the germline V gene. The V end was cut by 2 bases, the J end by 5 bases, with 18 bases between. The CDR3 reads CASSLQFTGEGYGYTF. The DNA of the CDR3 is TGTGCCAGCAGCTTACAGTTCACCGGGGAAGGATATGGCTACACCTTC.

The CDR3 coding sequence is TGTGCCAGCAGCTTGAGCGGGGGGGCCTATGAGCAGTTCTTC. Residues: CASSLSGGAYEQFF. The V and J genes are TRBV7-2 and TRBJ2-1; 10 bases match TRBD2. The germline V gene has CDR1 SGHTA and CDR2 FQGNSA. The CDR3 sequence is 14 residues long. V shed 3 bases, J shed 8 bases, and the junction held 4 bases outside the gene matches.

The V call is TRBV19, the J call TRBJ2-4; TRBD1 matches at 8 bases. The CDR3 covers 17 residues. J lost 1 base, V lost 3 bases, and 8 bases had no gene match. Germline loops: CDR1 LNHDA, CDR2 SQIVND (reference sequence). The CDR3 reads CASSIGSQGAAKNIQYF. DNA of the CDR3: TGTGCCAGTAGTATCGGGTCCCAGGGGGCGGCCAAAAACATTCAGTACTTC.

J is TRBJ1-2 and V is TRBV28; D is perhaps TRBD1 (5 bases). This CDR3 is built from 15 residues. Per germline, CDR1 MDHEN and CDR2 SYDVKM. The V and J ends lost 6 bases and 0 bases respectively, with 14 bases between them. The CDR3 is CASSINRRTNYGYTF. The CDR3 DNA follows: TGTGCCAGCAGCATAAACAGGCGGACTAACTATGGCTACACCTTC.

V is TRBV5-1 and J is TRBJ2-5; D gene uncertain. In germline, CDR1 is SGHRS, CDR2 YFSETQ. Trimming left V 2 bases short and J 0 bases short, with 11 bases between. This CDR3 comprises 15 residues. CDR3 sequence: CASSLYSINQETQYF. CDR3 nucleotide sequence: TGCGCCAGCAGCTTATACTCTATCAACCAAGAGACCCAGTACTTC.

The gene calls are TRBV7-2 and TRBJ1-2, with a tentative D call TRBD1 (5 bases). The V end lost 1 base, the J end lost 7 bases, and 19 bases lay between the germline ends. Germline V gene sequence: CDR1 SGHTA, CDR2 FQGNSA. The CDR3 is made up of 16 amino acids. The CDR3 loop is CASSLDPRGRAGGYTF. CDR3 nucleotides: TGTGCCAGCAGCTTAGACCCGCGGGGCAGGGCGGGTGGCTACACCTTC.

This clone has only a few counts. The V call is TRBV7-2, the J call TRBJ2-6, with 9 bases fitting TRBD1. The CDR3 consists of 18 residues. V was clipped by 6 bases and J by 0 bases; unmatched bases: 9. The V gene's germline CDR1 is SGHTA and CDR2 FQGNSA. The CDR3 region has the DNA TGTGCCAGCAGGCGACGGACAGGGGAAAACTCTGGGGCCAACGTCCTGACTTTC. This translates into CASRRRTGENSGANVLTF.

This clone was observed a single time. The chain employs TRBV19 and TRBJ2-7; tentatively, D is TRBD1 (5 bases). The CDR3 covers 14 residues. Germline-derived CDR1 and CDR2 are LNHDA and SQIVND (reference sequence). The ends were cut back, 3 bases at V and 5 bases at J, with 14 bases in the middle. The CDR3 sequence: CASSIPQGVDEQYF. The CDR3 DNA reads TGTGCCAGTAGTATCCCGCAGGGTGTCGACGAGCAGTACTTC.

This clone was found once. V usage is TRBV10-3 and J usage is TRBJ2-1; 8 bases agree with TRBD1. The V gene's germline CDR1 is ENHRY and CDR2 SYGVKD. The V gene end was trimmed by 7 bases and the J gene end by 4 bases; junction bases not matched to a gene: 12. CDR3 size: 16 residues. DNA of the CDR3: TGTGCCATCAAGACCGCTACCGGGACAGGTTACAATGAGCAGTTCTTC. The encoded protein is CAIKTATGTGYNEQFF.

The genes are TRBV5-6 and TRBJ2-6, with 7 bases lining up with TRBD2. The CDR3 is 15 residues long. Germline CDR1 SGHDT, CDR2 YYEEEE. The ends lost 4 bases at V and 3 bases at J; junction bases unmatched: 4. Here the CDR3 reads CASSGEGGGANVLTF. In nucleotides, the CDR3 is TGTGCCAGCAGCGGGGAGGGTGGTGGGGCCAACGTCCTGACTTTC. The full variable domain, completed using reference TRBV5-6 and TRBJ2-6, is DAGVTQSPTHLIKTRGQQVTLRCSPKSGHDTVSWYQQALGQGPQFIFQYYEEEERQRGNFPDRFSGHQFPNYSSELNVNALLLGDSALYLCASSGEGGGANVLTFGAGSRLTVL.

V and J are TRBV2 and TRBJ1-1, with a possible D match to TRBD1 (6 bases). V lost 4 bases, J lost 2 bases, and 14 bases lay in between. The CDR3 totals 15 residues. CDR1 is SNHLY, CDR2 FYNNEI, per germline. Here the CDR3 DNA reads TGTGCCAGCAGTGTACCGACAGGACCCAACACTGAAGCTTTCTTT. Its translation: CASSVPTGPNTEAFF.

V usage is TRBV14 and J usage is TRBJ1-2; the D gene is possibly TRBD1 (5 bases). This CDR3 spans 12 amino acids. The V end lost 8 bases, the J end lost 8 bases, and 15 bases lay between the germline ends. The germline gives CDR1 SGHDN, CDR2 FVKESK. The CDR3 coding sequence is TGTGCCAGCCCCAGGGAGGTAGGGGGCTACACCTTC. Its translation: CASPREVGGYTF.

The V and J genes are TRBV6-1 and TRBJ1-2, with a tentative D call TRBD1 (6 bases). Looked up from germline, CDR1 is MNHNS and CDR2 is SASEGT. Between the trimmed V and J ends, which lost 10 bases and 2 bases, there was a span of 17 bases. This CDR3 comprises 14 residues. CDR3 protein: CATGAGAKNYGYTF. The CDR3 bases are TGTGCCACCGGGGCAGGGGCAAAAAACTATGGCTACACCTTC.

This clone was counted a few times. This chain links TRBV4-1 with TRBJ2-7, with 7 bases identical to TRBD2. Germline trimming cut 1 base from V and 5 bases from J; bases unmatched to any gene: 8. The length of the CDR3 is 15 residues. Per the germline V gene, CDR1 is MGHRA and CDR2 is YSYEKL. This chain's CDR3 is CASSQVSAGAHEQYF. The CDR3 coding sequence is TGCGCCAGCAGCCAAGTTTCGGCGGGAGCCCACGAGCAGTACTTC.

Comment on this clone: At one boundary the junction diverges from the germline segment, which might be a read error. The genes are TRBV7-9 and TRBJ2-7; TRBD1 matches at 9 bases. The V gene's germline CDR1 is SEHNR and CDR2 FQNEAQ (reference sequence). The CDR3 runs to 14 residues. The CDR3 protein is CSSSKGQGRDEQYF. CDR3 DNA sequence: TGTTCCAGCAGCAAGGGACAGGGACGAGACGAGCAGTACTTC.

The chain carries TRBV25-1 and TRBJ2-2; 9 nucleotides match TRBD1. The V and J ends lost 3 bases and 6 bases, in that order; junction bases with no gene match: 8. Per germline, CDR1 MGHDK and CDR2 SYGVNS. The CDR3 totals 16 residues. As DNA, the CDR3 is TGTGCCAGCAGTGACCCACAGGGGGCGCTGGCCGGGGAGCTGTTTTTT. Its protein product is CASSDPQGALAGELFF.

The chain employs TRBV9 and TRBJ1-4; tentatively, D is TRBD1 (6 bases). Trimming cost V 1 base and J 0 bases, with 10 bases left between them. CDR1 SGDLS and CDR2 YYNGEE come from the germline V gene. This CDR3 contains 16 residues. CDR3 residues: CASSVKDSPTNEKLFF. DNA for the CDR3: TGTGCCAGCAGCGTAAAGGACAGTCCAACTAATGAAAAACTGTTTTTT.

The rearrangement uses TRBV5-4 and TRBJ2-7; 8 nucleotides align to TRBD2. The germline V gene encodes CDR1 SGHNT and CDR2 YYREEE (reference sequence). V was pared by 0 bases and J by 4 bases, with 3 bases of the junction left unmatched. This CDR3 region has 14 residues. The CDR3 bases are TGTGCCAGCAGCTTGGACGGGGGGGCATACGAGCAGTACTTC. Protein product: CASSLDGGAYEQYF.

The chain joins TRBV21-1 to TRBJ1-5. TRBV21-1 has pseudogene status. This CDR3 is 18 amino acids long. CDR3 sequence reads: CASSKSADLGVSNQPQHF. In nucleotides, the CDR3 is TGTGCCAGCAGCAAGAGCGCGGATTTGGGAGTTAGCAATCAGCCCCAGCATTTT.

The CDR3 reads CASSLGAGGSGEAFF. CDR3 nucleotides: TGTGCCAGCAGTTTAGGAGCAGGGGGCAGCGGTGAAGCTTTCTTT. The J gene is TRBJ1-1, the V gene TRBV27, with 8 bases matching TRBD1. This CDR3 has 15 residues. Trimming at V came to 2 bases and at J to 7 bases, leaving 9 bases not matched to a gene. Looked up from germline, CDR1 is MNHEY and CDR2 is SMNVEV (reference sequence).